Each of the 26 T cell receptor beta chains below was sequenced from the same sample in a study of vaccination and CD4 T cells after COVID-19 (dated by TCRdb to between 2022 and 2023). Their target antigens are unknown. The treatment or condition label for this specimen denotes: roughly nine-day PBMC culture with coronavirus spike peptide pools or control peptides (ViraFEST assay). Library preparation was by PCR. Sequencing instrument: Illumina iSeq 100. At the Johns Hopkins FTIC core, DNA from the cultured CD4+ T cells underwent TCR sequencing with the Oncomine TCR Beta short-read assay. The public reads were quality trimmed at Q25 with fastp and then assembled into clones with MiXCR by TCRdb, keeping productive beta chains. A single entry per CDR3 protein holds the most common genes and DNA from its merged rows. Present in this sample are several thousand distinct CDR3 sequences, roughly three fifths of which were seen just once. The ten largest clones capture 22% of the sample.

Sequences were obtained from CD4+ T cells from blood, cultured in vitro. Every receptor here comes from a human donor who had recovered from COVID-19.

The J gene is TRBJ1-1, the V gene TRBV3-1; 7 bases line up with TRBD1. CDR1 LGHDT and CDR2 YNNKEL come from the germline V gene (reference sequence). The CDR3 contains 13 residues. Unmatched junction bases numbered 2, after V lost 3 bases and J lost 4 bases. This CDR3 is CASSHAGGTEAFF. CDR3 bases: TGTGCCAGCAGCCATGCAGGGGGCACTGAAGCTTTCTTT.

This chain uses TRBV7-2 with TRBJ1-2; 10 bases align to TRBD1. CDR3 length: 16 residues. Losses at the gene ends were 1 base for V and 4 bases for J; bases not matched to a gene: 6. Germline assignment: CDR1 SGHTA and CDR2 FQGNSA. The CDR3 spells CASSLEGTGAVYGYTF. The CDR3 nucleotides are TGTGCCAGCAGCTTAGAAGGGACAGGGGCGGTCTATGGCTACACCTTC.

This clonotype has a handful of counts. V gene TRBV20-1 combines with J gene TRBJ1-3; TRBD1 matches 9 bases. The CDR3 is made up of 15 amino acids. Germline V gene sequence: CDR1 DFQATT, CDR2 SNEGSKA (reference sequence). The J segment lost 0 bases and the V segment lost 3 bases, leaving 3 bases of the junction unmatched. The CDR3 protein is CSARGQGYSGNTIYF. The CDR3 region has the DNA TGCAGTGCTAGGGGACAGGGATACTCTGGAAACACCATATATTTT.

The chain uses TRBV11-3 and TRBJ1-1; 10 bases line up with TRBD1. This CDR3 has 15 amino acids. V lost 3 bases and J lost 5; bases outside the gene matches: 6. CDR1 is SGHNT and CDR2 is YENEEA in the germline V gene. CDR3 sequence: CASSLTRTGGTEAFF. The CDR3 DNA reads TGTGCCAGCAGCTTGACCCGGACAGGGGGAACTGAAGCTTTCTTT.

This clonotype turned up a few times. The chain carries TRBV7-9 and TRBJ1-1; D not resolved. The germline CDR1 and CDR2 sequences are SEHNR and FQNEAQ (reference sequence). The CDR3 extends over 16 amino acids. Trimming took 5 bases from V and 4 from J, leaving 20 bases between them. The CDR3: CASSPMTRVPSTEAFF. CDR3 coding DNA: TGTGCCAGCAGCCCGATGACGAGAGTGCCAAGCACTGAAGCTTTCTTT.

This clonotype has a handful of counts. V gene TRBV6-2 or TRBV6-3 combines with J gene TRBJ2-5; 7 positions agree with TRBD2. V was pared by 5 bases and J by 5 bases, with 5 bases of the junction left unmatched. Germline lookup yields CDR1 MNHEY and CDR2 SVGEGT. The CDR3 sequence is 13 residues long. DNA of the CDR3: TGTGCCAGCAGTAGCGGGGAAGTGGAGACCCAGTACTTC. This gives the protein CASSSGEVETQYF.

The sample holds a few counts of this clonotype. The chain couples TRBV21-1 to TRBJ2-3; TRBD2, the table's D call, lacks a check against the DNA. TRBV21-1 is flagged as a pseudogene. This CDR3 comprises 17 residues. CDR3 in DNA: TGTGCCAGCAGCACCCAGAGGTTGGCGGGAGGGGCAGATACGCAGTATTTT. Translation: CASSTQRLAGGADTQYF.

The chain has TRBV12-3 or TRBV12-4 and TRBJ1-6; no clear D gene. This CDR3 has 17 residues. Trimming cost V 5 bases and J 7 bases, with 21 bases left between them. The CDR3 region is CASSPTAGPSANSPLHF. The CDR3 coding sequence is TGTGCCAGCAGTCCCACGGCCGGACCGTCGGCCAATTCACCCCTCCACTTT.

The chain has TRBV6-2 or TRBV6-3 and TRBJ1-2; no clear D gene. CDR1 is MNHEY and CDR2 is SVGEGT in the germline V gene. The CDR3 spans 11 residues. Trimming stripped 2 bases from V and 5 bases from J, with 3 bases between. CDR3 residues: CASSYVYGYTF. In DNA form, the CDR3 reads TGTGCCAGCAGTTACGTGTATGGCTACACCTTC.

J is TRBJ2-1 and V is TRBV7-2, with 7 bases that match TRBD2. CDR1 is SGHTA and CDR2 is FQGNSA in the germline V gene. This CDR3 region has 14 residues. Unmatched junction bases numbered 5, after V lost 1 base and J lost 8 bases. The CDR3 spells CASSLDSSGYEQFF. The CDR3 region has the DNA TGTGCCAGCAGCTTAGACTCTAGCGGTTATGAGCAGTTCTTC.

The chain couples TRBV6-2 or TRBV6-3 to TRBJ1-2; D remains unclear. CDR1 is MNHEY and CDR2 is SVGEGT in the germline V gene. The V end was cut by 2 bases, the J end by 4 bases, with 23 bases between. The CDR3 sequence is 18 residues long. In DNA form, the CDR3 reads TGTGCCAGCAGTTACCCGAGTTCGACGAGTACAAAGTTCTATGGCTACACCTTC. Protein: CASSYPSSTSTKFYGYTF.

The V call is TRBV11-3, the J call TRBJ2-3; D gene ambiguous. This CDR3 comprises 15 residues. Trimming removed 2 bases from V and 0 bases from J, with 9 bases in between. From germline, CDR1 is SGHNT and CDR2 YENEEA. CDR3 sequence reads: CASSLILTSTDTQYF. The DNA for the CDR3 is TGTGCCAGCAGCTTAATCTTGACTAGCACAGATACGCAGTATTTT.

The chain uses TRBV20-1 and TRBJ2-3; 8 bases are a match to TRBD1. J was trimmed by 4 bases and V by 0 bases; bases with no gene match: 3. Looked up from germline, CDR1 is DFQATT and CDR2 is SNEGSKA (reference sequence). This CDR3 is built from 14 residues. The CDR3 region is CSARDPRGPDTQYF. As DNA, the CDR3 is TGCAGTGCTAGAGATCCCAGGGGGCCAGATACGCAGTATTTT.

The rearrangement uses TRBV28 and TRBJ1-1; D unresolved. The length of the CDR3 is 14 residues. The germline CDR1 and CDR2 sequences are MDHEN and SYDVKM. V was cut by 5 bases and J by 4 bases, with 14 bases left in between. The CDR3 sequence: CASSALRRGTEAFF. The CDR3 coding sequence is TGTGCCAGCAGTGCCCTGAGGCGGGGCACTGAAGCTTTCTTT.

The rearrangement links TRBV19 to TRBJ2-2; TRBD2 agrees at 8 bases. With V trimmed by 6 bases and J by 4 bases, 4 bases remained unmatched. Germline values: CDR1 LNHDA, CDR2 SQIVND (reference sequence). The CDR3 covers 14 residues. CDR3 DNA sequence: TGTGCCAGTAGCCTAGCGGGTGGCACCGGGGAGCTGTTTTTT. Translating it yields CASSLAGGTGELFF.

This clonotype occurred a few times. The V call is TRBV7-9, the J call TRBJ1-1, with unresolved D. Germline V gene lookup returns CDR1 SEHNR and CDR2 FQNEAQ (reference sequence). The CDR3 has 11 amino acids. V was clipped by 5 bases and J by 8 bases, with 9 bases between them. CDR3 residues: CASSPLKEAFF. The CDR3 DNA is TGTGCCAGCAGCCCCCTGAAGGAAGCTTTCTTT.

V and J are TRBV6-2 or TRBV6-3 and TRBJ2-4; D is perhaps TRBD1 or TRBD2 (5 bases each). The J call may be incorrect, as the DNA end agrees better with TRBJ2-5. This CDR3 spans 13 amino acids. Germline V gene lookup returns CDR1 MNHEY and CDR2 SVGEGT. Here the CDR3 DNA reads TGTGCCAGCAGTCTCCGGGACCTCGGGACCCAGTACTTC. Translation: CASSLRDLGTQYF.

The chain has TRBV20-1 and TRBJ1-4, with D perhaps matching TRBD1 (5 bases). V dropped 2 bases and J dropped 7 bases, with 5 bases sitting between them. Per the germline V gene, CDR1 is DFQATT and CDR2 is SNEGSKA (reference sequence). The length of the CDR3 is 11 residues. The CDR3 loop is CSARQGEKLFF. CDR3 DNA sequence: TGCAGTGCTAGACAGGGTGAAAAACTGTTTTTT.

The chain uses TRBV6-2 or TRBV6-3 and TRBJ2-2, with D possibly TRBD2 on 5 matching bases. This CDR3 has 15 residues. The V end lost 2 bases, the J end lost 6 bases, and 13 bases lay between the germline ends. The V gene's germline CDR1 is MNHEY and CDR2 SVGEGT. Here the CDR3 reads CASSYGGLTAGELFF. The DNA for the CDR3 is TGTGCCAGCAGTTACGGCGGGCTTACAGCCGGGGAGCTGTTTTTT.

The chain combines TRBV6-1 with TRBJ2-1; 7 bases agree with TRBD1. V shed 5 bases, J shed 0 bases, and the junction held 7 bases outside the gene matches. The CDR3 length is 16 residues. From germline, CDR1 is MNHNS and CDR2 SASEGT. The chain's CDR3 is CASSPQGYSSYNEQFF. DNA for the CDR3: TGTGCCAGCAGTCCACAGGGGTACAGCTCCTACAATGAGCAGTTCTTC.

This clonotype was seen only a few times. V is TRBV6-5 and J is TRBJ2-7, with 10 nucleotides matching TRBD1. CDR1 and CDR2 from the germline V gene are MNHEY and SVGAGI. Losses at the gene ends were 2 bases for V and 4 bases for J; bases not matched to a gene: 5. The CDR3 runs to 15 residues. CDR3 sequence reads: CASSYRDRGEYEQYF. In DNA, the CDR3 is TGTGCCAGCAGTTACCGGGACAGGGGAGAGTACGAGCAGTACTTC.

This clonotype was observed a handful of times. The J gene is TRBJ2-5, the V gene TRBV18, with TRBD1 identical over 9 bases. This CDR3 spans 14 amino acids. Germline trimming cut 4 bases from V and 4 bases from J; bases unmatched to any gene: 4. Germline loops: CDR1 KGHSH, CDR2 LQKENI. CDR3 sequence reads: CASSLRTGAETQYF. The CDR3 DNA reads as TGTGCCAGCTCACTCAGGACAGGGGCAGAGACCCAGTACTTC.

The CDR3 spells CATSRASTGKGNTIYF. The CDR3 region has the DNA TGTGCCACCAGCAGAGCCTCGACAGGGAAAGGAAACACCATATATTTT. The chain joins TRBV15 to TRBJ1-3; 7 positions match TRBD1. This CDR3 region has 16 residues. Germline-derived CDR1 and CDR2 are LNHNV and YYDKDF (reference sequence). The trim removed 1 base at V and 4 bases at J, leaving 7 bases unmatched.

V usage is TRBV6-5 and J usage is TRBJ1-1, with 9 nucleotides matching TRBD1. There are 16 residues in the CDR3. Germline CDR1 MNHEY, CDR2 SVGAGI. The trim removed 2 bases at V and 5 bases at J, leaving 9 bases unmatched. The CDR3 DNA reads as TGTGCCAGCAGTTACGGGACTACAGGGGGCAGTACTGAAGCTTTCTTT. Its protein is CASSYGTTGGSTEAFF.

The V gene is TRBV20-1, the J gene TRBJ2-5, with a weak D call TRBD2 (5 bases). The CDR3 has 13 residues. V lost 6 bases, J lost 0 bases, and 11 bases lay in between. Germline loops: CDR1 DFQATT, CDR2 SNEGSKA (reference sequence). CDR3 protein: CSAGSQYQETQYF. The CDR3 DNA sequence: TGCAGTGCAGGGAGCCAATACCAAGAGACCCAGTACTTC.

The chain uses TRBV21-1 and TRBJ2-7; the table's D call TRBD1 went unverified against the DNA. TRBV21-1 is a pseudogene locus. The CDR3 spans 13 residues. Here the CDR3 DNA reads TGTGCCAGCAGCTCCCCGACAGGGATCGAGCAGTACTTC. Translated: CASSSPTGIEQYF.